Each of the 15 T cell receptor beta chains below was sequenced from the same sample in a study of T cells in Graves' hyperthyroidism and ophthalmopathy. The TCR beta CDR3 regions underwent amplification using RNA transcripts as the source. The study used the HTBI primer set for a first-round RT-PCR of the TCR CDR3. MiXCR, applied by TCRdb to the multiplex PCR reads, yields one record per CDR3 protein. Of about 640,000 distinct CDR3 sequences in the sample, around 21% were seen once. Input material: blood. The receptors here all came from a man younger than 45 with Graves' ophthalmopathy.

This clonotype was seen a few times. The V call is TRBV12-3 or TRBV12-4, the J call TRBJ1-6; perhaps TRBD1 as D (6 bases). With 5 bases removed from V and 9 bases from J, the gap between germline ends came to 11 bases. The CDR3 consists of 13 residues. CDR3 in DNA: TGTGCCAGCAGTCCGGACAGCTTTTCACCCCTCCACTTT. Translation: CASSPDSFSPLHF.

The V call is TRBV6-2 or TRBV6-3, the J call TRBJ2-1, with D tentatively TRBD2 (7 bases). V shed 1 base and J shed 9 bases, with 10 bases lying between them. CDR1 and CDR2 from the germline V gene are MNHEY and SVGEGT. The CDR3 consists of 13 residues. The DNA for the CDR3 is TGTGCCAGCAGTTACTACAGGGAGGGTGAGCAGTTCTTC. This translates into CASSYYREGEQFF.

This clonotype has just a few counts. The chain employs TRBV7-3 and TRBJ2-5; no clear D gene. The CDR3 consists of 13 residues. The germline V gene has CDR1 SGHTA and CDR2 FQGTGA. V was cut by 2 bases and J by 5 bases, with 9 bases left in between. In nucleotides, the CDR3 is TGTGCCAGCAGCTTAGGTCGATTGGAGACCCAGTACTTC. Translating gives CASSLGRLETQYF.

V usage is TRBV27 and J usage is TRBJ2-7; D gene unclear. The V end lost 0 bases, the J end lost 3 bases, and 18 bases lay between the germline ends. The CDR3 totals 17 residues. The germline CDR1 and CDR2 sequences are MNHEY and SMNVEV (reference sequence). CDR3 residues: CASSLSFGVPLLYEQYF. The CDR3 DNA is TGTGCCAGCAGTTTATCTTTTGGGGTCCCCTTACTCTACGAGCAGTACTTC.

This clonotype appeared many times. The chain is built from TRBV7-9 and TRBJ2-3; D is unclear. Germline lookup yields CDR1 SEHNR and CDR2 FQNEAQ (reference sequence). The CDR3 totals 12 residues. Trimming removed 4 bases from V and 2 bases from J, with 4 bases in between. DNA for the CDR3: TGTGCCAGCAGCTCTCTCACAGATACGCAGTATTTT. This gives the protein CASSSLTDTQYF.

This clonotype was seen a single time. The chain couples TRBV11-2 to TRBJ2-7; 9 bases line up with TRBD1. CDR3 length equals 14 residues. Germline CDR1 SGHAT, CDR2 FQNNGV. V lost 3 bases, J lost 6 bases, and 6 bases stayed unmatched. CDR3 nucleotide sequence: TGTGCCAGCAGCTTCGGGGGGACAGGGCGCGAGCAGTACTTC. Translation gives CASSFGGTGREQYF.

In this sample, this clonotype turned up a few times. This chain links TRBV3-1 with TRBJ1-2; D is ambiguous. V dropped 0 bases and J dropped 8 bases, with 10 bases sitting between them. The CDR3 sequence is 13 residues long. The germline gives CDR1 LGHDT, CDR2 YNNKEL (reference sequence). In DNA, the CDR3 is TGTGCCAGCAGCCAAGACAGAAGGTCCGGCTACACCTTC. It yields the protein CASSQDRRSGYTF. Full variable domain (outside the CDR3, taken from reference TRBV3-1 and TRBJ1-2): DTAVSQTPKYLVTQMGNDKSIKCEQNLGHDTMYWYKQDSKKFLKIMFSYNNKELIINETVPNRFSPKSPDKAHLNLHINSLELGDSAVYFCASSQDRRSGYTFGSGTRLTVV.

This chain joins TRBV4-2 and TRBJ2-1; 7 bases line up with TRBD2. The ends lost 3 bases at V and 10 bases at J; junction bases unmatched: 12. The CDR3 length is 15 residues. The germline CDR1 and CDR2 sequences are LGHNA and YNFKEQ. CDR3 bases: TGTGCCAGCAGCCAGACGGGAGGTCCGGCGGGCGAGCAGTTCTTC. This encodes CASSQTGGPAGEQFF.

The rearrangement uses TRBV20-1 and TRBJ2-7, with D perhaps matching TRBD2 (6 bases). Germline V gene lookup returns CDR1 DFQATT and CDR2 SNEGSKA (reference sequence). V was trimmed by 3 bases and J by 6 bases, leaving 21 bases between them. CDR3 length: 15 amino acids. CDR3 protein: CSASTRSTVGGEQYF. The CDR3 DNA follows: TGCAGTGCTAGCACCCGGTCGACCGTCGGGGGCGAGCAGTACTTC.

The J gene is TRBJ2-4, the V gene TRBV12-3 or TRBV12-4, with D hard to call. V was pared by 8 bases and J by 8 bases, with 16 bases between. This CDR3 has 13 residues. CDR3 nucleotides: TGTGCCAGCTCCCCGGACCGGACCCACATTCAGTACTTC. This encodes CASSPDRTHIQYF.

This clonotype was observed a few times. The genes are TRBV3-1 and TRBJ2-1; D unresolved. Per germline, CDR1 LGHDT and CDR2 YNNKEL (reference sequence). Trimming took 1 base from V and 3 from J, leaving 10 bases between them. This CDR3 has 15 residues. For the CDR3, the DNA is TGTGCCAGCAGCCAAGCCCTTGCTGGCTACAATGAGCAGTTCTTC. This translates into CASSQALAGYNEQFF.

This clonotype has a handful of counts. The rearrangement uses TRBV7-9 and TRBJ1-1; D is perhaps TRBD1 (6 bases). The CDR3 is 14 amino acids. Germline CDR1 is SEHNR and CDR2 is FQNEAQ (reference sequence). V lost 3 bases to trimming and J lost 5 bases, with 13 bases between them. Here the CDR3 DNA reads TGTGCCAGCAGCTTCGACAGGTTGAGTACTGAAGCTTTCTTT. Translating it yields CASSFDRLSTEAFF.

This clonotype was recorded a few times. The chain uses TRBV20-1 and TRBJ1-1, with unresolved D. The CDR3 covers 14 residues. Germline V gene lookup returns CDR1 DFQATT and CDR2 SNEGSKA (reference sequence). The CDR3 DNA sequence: TGCAGCGGTTTACCAGGTGGGAAGGCCACTGAAGCTTTCTTT. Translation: CSGLPGGKATEAFF.

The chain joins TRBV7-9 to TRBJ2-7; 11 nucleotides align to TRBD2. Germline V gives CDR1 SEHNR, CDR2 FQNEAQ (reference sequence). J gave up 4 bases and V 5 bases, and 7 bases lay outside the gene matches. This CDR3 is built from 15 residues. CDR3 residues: CASSDTSGRLYEQYF. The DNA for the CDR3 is TGTGCCAGCAGCGATACTAGCGGGAGACTTTACGAGCAGTACTTC.

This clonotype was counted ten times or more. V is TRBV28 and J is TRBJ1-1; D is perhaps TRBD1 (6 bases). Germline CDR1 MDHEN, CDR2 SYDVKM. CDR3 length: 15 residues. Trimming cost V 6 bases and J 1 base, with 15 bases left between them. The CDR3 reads CASRPQGQGNTEAFF. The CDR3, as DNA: TGTGCCAGCAGGCCACAGGGCCAGGGGAACACTGAAGCTTTCTTT.